This TCR beta chain was captured in a study of T cell clones after liver transplantation. Turning to the study itself: Pre-transplant mixed lymphocyte reactions yielded third-party-reactive TCRbeta sequences as comparators for graft-donor-reactive sequences.

The CDR3 has 16 residues. With V trimmed by 2 bases and J by 3 bases, 11 bases remained unmatched. Per germline, CDR1 SGHRS and CDR2 YFSETQ. Study results and limitations: Rather than being deleted, graft donor-reactive T cells may have moved into the graft. Compared with third party-reactive sequences, donor-reactive ones declined more, independent of withdrawal success. In 5 of 8 subjects, circulating graft-donor-reactive CD4 TCRbeta sequences fell significantly after transplant.

A note on this clone: The antigen is not known.

Only in-frame clones appear in the TCRdb table, and some are missing; sequencing was by immunoSEQ multiplex PCR. The sample records around 15,000 clones, roughly 91% being singletons. The receptor comes from a human donor who received a liver transplant. The V call is TRBV5-1, the J call TRBJ2-7; TRBD1 matches 7 bases. This sample comprised CD8+ T cells from blood, obtained before liver transplant. The CDR3 DNA reads TGCGCCAGCAGCTTCGACAGGGCTCGAGGGATCTACGAGCAGTACTTC. It encodes CASSFDRARGIYEQYF.